This T cell receptor (beta chain) was recovered during a study of shared clonotypes between healthy human individuals. Every donor, a Caucasian adult, lived in Nashville, Tennessee. Trimming cost V 5 bases and J 1 base; bases outside gene matches: 4. CDR3 length: 15 amino acids. Germline CDR1 SGHVS, CDR2 FQNEAQ. Unsorted PBMC DNA was sequenced on ten immunoSEQ deep assay plates. Sequencing was performed with immunoSEQ multiplex PCR; in TCRdb, only in-frame clones are kept and a portion is missing. The table has around 530,000 clones, just over 75% seen once; the top ten hold about 12%. The receptor was isolated from a woman between 40 and 50 years old in good health. Some clones in this sample may be carry-over from other donors' samples. The sample was PBMCs. The V call is TRBV7-8, the J call TRBJ2-3, with 9 bases identical to TRBD2. The CDR3 DNA follows: TGTGCCAGCAGCCCAAGACTAGCGGGCACAGATACGCAGTATTTT. It encodes CASSPRLAGTDTQYF. Filled out from reference TRBV7-8 and TRBJ2-3, the complete variable domain reads GAGVSQSPRYKVAKRGQDVALRCDPISGHVSLFWYQQALGQGPEFLTYFQNEAQLDKSGLPSDRFFAERPEGSVSTLKIQRTQQEDSAVYLCASSPRLAGTDTQYFGPGTRLTVL.